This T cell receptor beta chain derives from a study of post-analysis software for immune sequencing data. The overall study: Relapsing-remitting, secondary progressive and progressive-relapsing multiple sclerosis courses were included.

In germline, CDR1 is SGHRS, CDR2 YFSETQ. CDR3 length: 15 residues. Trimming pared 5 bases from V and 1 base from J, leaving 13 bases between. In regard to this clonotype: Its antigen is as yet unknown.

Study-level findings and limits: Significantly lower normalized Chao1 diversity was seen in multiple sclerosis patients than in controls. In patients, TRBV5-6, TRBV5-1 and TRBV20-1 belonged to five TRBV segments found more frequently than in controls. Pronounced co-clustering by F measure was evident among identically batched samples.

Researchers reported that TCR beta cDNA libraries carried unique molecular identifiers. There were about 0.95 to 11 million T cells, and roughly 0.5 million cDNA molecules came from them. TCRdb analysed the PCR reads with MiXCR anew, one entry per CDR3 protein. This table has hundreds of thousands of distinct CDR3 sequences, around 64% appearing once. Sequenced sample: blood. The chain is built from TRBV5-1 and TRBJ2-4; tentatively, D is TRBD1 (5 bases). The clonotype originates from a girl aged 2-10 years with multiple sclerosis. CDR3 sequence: CASRFFSGAKNIQYF. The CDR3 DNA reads TGCGCCAGCAGGTTTTTTTCAGGGGCCAAAAACATTCAGTACTTC.